This T cell receptor beta chain derives from a study of CD8 T cells in ankylosing spondylitis. General study points: A motif of roughly eight highly homologous TCR beta variants was seen as apparently characteristic of ankylosing spondylitis blood. Researchers reportedly found disease-linked clones significantly enriched in matched ankylosing spondylitis synovial fluid. The authors found the disease-linked clones to be CD8+ and relatively rare in peripheral blood.

This CDR3 region has 14 residues. V was shortened by 11 bases and J by 10 bases, with 21 bases between the two germline ends. Of note for this clonotype: Its antigen is still unknown.

TCR beta libraries were made by quantitative 5'-RACE with molecular barcodes. TCRdb reprocessed the 5' RACE reads via MiXCR and lists one record per CDR3 protein. The table records just over 300,000 distinct CDR3 sequences, less than 25% of them present only once. The TCR was taken from a female donor with ankylosing spondylitis or in good health (not recorded which). The sequenced sample consisted of blood, either unsorted or a sorted T cell fraction (not recorded which). The rearrangement uses TRBV12-3 or TRBV12-4 and TRBJ1-6; D is perhaps TRBD1 (6 bases). The CDR3 DNA is TGTGCCTCAAGCCGAGGGGGTTCTGGATCACCCCTCCACTTT. Its translation: CASSRGGSGSPLHF.